This entry concerns a single T cell receptor beta chain. This clonotype was detected once. This receptor's antigen is unknown. Per-base quality was not reported, and no clone a single base away is much larger than it. The library was generated by 5' RACE. TCRdb records Illumina HiSeq 2500 as the sequencer. A second 7 to 11 cycle PCR used a sample-barcoded 5' primer and a J-beta primer mix. Each TCR beta cDNA molecule received a unique molecular identifier from a template-switch 5' adaptor carrying 12 random nucleotides. Each sample yielded at least 2.5 million CDR3-containing paired-end reads. All of the RNA was converted into first-strand cDNA using the Mint cDNA synthesis kit, with a TRBC-specific oligonucleotide serving as the primer. Following uracil-DNA glycosylase treatment, all cDNA underwent a first 18-cycle PCR with the universal primers M1SS and BC2_uni_R. Per the authors' processing: For normalization, 1 million high-quality reads, each with a distinct molecular identifier, were randomly selected from each sample. Instead of being binned into consensus sequences, reads that shared molecular identifiers were thrown out. MiTCR, set to a Q25 quality threshold and the strictest error-elimination algorithm, was used for CDR3 identification, clonotype clustering and error correction. Lower-bound total TCR beta diversity was estimated with a nonparametric unseen species model using Euler transformation. TCRdb passed the public sequencing reads through fastp at Q25 and MiXCR, retaining productive beta sequences. Each entry merges the rows of one CDR3 protein and shows their most common DNA and genes. The V and J calls, along with clone size, are taken from TCRdb and not from the paper's own processing. The sample table shows about 1.5 million distinct CDR3 sequences, and 35% to 45% are seen once. The ten biggest clones cover about 3.8% of the sample.

CDR1 and CDR2 are read off the germline V gene (reference sequence) as LGHDT and YNNKEL. The junction shows trimming of 6 bases on V and 10 bases on J, plus 19 bases between the germline ends. From the cysteine through the phenylalanine, the CDR3 covers 13 amino acids. Solely the CDR3 DNA is kept, with 39 bases framed from the first base. The data stem from a study of blood T cells in healthy people across ages (dated by TCRdb to between 2014 and 2017). In terms of the full investigation: In model experiments, roughly one uniquely barcoded TCR beta cDNA molecule per two T cells was captured by template switching. Using deep sequencing normalized with unique cDNA molecular identifiers, the study measured how TCR beta repertoire diversity changes with age. The donors were divided into four age groups: young (average approximately 15 years), middle-aged (approximately 39), aged (roughly 66) and long-lived (82). To avoid experimental bias, donors of different ages were distributed randomly across sequencing lanes. Using the same blood draw, the study looked at two additional independent replicas of 1 million unique cDNA reads for two donors, one aged 18 to 30 and the other aged 80 or older.

Systemically healthy Caucasian individuals from Russia, approximately 39 in total and aged roughly 6 to 100 years, were included as donors. Around 10 milliliters of peripheral blood were drawn from each donor into EDTA-treated Vacutainer tubes. Ficoll-Paque density-gradient centrifugation was used to isolate PBMCs, with at least 6 million per sample. Total RNA, at least 6 micrograms per sample, was extracted from PBMCs with Trizol reagent. For every donor, flow cytometry on a PBMC aliquot measured the percentage of naive CD45RAhigh/CD27high T cells. Results and caveats for the whole study, not just this receptor: Observed TCR beta diversity per million T cells fell roughly linearly with age, and a significant reduction was already apparent by age around 36. A strong correlation was found between observed TCR beta diversity and the percentage of naive T cells measured by flow cytometry. Because profiling used bulk unsorted PBMCs, naive and antigen-experienced compartments could not be compared conclusively. Donor CMV infection status was unknown, potentially confounding age-related changes in expanded clonotypes. Compared with the aged group, more naive CD4+ T cells, fewer expanded clones and increased TCR diversity were shown by the long-lived group, suggesting age selection. Estimates of total diversity from one million sequenced T cells were regarded as lower bounds and underestimates.

The chain was built from TRBV3-1 and TRBJ2-7; possibly the D gene is TRBD1, per 5 matching bases. This clonotype originated in a woman aged 18 to 35 in good health. The sample was blood. The CDR3 region reads CASSLDSLLTQYF. DNA sequence: TGTGCCAGCAGTCTTGACAGTCTACTAACCCAGTACTTC.